This passage covers 31 T cell receptor beta chains from one sample sequenced in a study of T cells in Graves' hyperthyroidism and ophthalmopathy. What was amplified from RNA transcripts were TCR beta CDR3 regions. The HTBI primer set served for first-round RT-PCR of the TCR CDR3. From the multiplex PCR reads, TCRdb called clonotypes with MiXCR, one entry per CDR3 protein. The table records about 720,000 distinct CDR3 sequences, 16% of them present only once. Input material: blood. Source of these receptors: a man aged 18 to 30 with Graves' hyperthyroidism.

This clonotype has more than one count but fewer than ten. The chain couples TRBV27 to TRBJ2-1, with 15 bases fitting TRBD2. This CDR3 contains 15 residues. The V segment lost 7 bases and the J segment 7 bases; nucleotides outside the gene matches: 5. Germline CDR1 MNHEY, CDR2 SMNVEV (reference sequence). The CDR3 sequence: CASTRGTSGRNEQFF. The CDR3 nucleotides are TGTGCCAGCACCAGAGGGACTAGCGGGAGGAATGAGCAGTTCTTC.

The chain employs TRBV7-2 and TRBJ2-5; 11 bases line up with TRBD2. The V segment lost 5 bases and the J segment 4 bases; nucleotides outside the gene matches: 6. This CDR3 is 15 amino acids long. The germline gives CDR1 SGHTA, CDR2 FQGNSA. The DNA for the CDR3 is TGTGCCAGCAGCCTACTAGCGGGAGTAAGAGAGACCCAGTACTTC. Translation gives CASSLLAGVRETQYF. The full variable domain, its missing parts supplied by reference TRBV7-2 and TRBJ2-5, is GAGVSQSPSNKVTEKGKDVELRCDPISGHTALYWYRQSLGQGLEFLIYFQGNSAPDKSGLPSDRFSAERTGGSVSTLTIQRTQQEDSAVYLCASSLLAGVRETQYFGPGTRLLVL.

The genes are TRBV15 and TRBJ2-3; 9 bases map to TRBD1. Germline lookup yields CDR1 LNHNV and CDR2 YYDKDF (reference sequence). Unmatched junction bases numbered 6, after V lost 3 bases and J lost 5 bases. The CDR3 sequence is 15 residues long. CDR3 region: CATSSGTGHGDTQYF. The DNA for the CDR3 is TGTGCCACCAGCAGCGGGACAGGGCATGGAGATACGCAGTATTTT. The entire variable domain, with the rest obtained from reference TRBV15 and TRBJ2-3, is as follows: DAMVIQNPRYQVTQFGKPVTLSCSQTLNHNVMYWYQQKSSQAPKLLFHYYDKDFNNEADTPDNFQSRRPNTSFCFLDIRSPGLGDTAMYLCATSSGTGHGDTQYFGPGTRLTVL.

This clonotype has more than one count but fewer than ten. The rearrangement uses TRBV24-1 and TRBJ1-6, with 7 bases lining up with TRBD1. The CDR3 has 13 amino acids. The V gene end was trimmed by 7 bases and the J gene end by 9 bases; junction bases not matched to a gene: 5. Per germline, CDR1 KGHDR and CDR2 SFDVKD. The CDR3 protein is CATRRDRTSPLHF. CDR3 nucleotide sequence: TGTGCCACCAGACGGGACAGAACTTCACCCCTCCACTTT.

The gene calls are TRBV7-8 and TRBJ2-6, with 8 bases matching TRBD2. The V segment lost 9 bases and the J segment 8 bases; nucleotides outside the gene matches: 12. The CDR3 has 15 residues. The germline gives CDR1 SGHVS, CDR2 FQNEAQ. DNA for the CDR3: TGTGCCAGTTCCGGGACCCGCGGGGGGACCAACGTCCTGACTTTC. It translates to CASSGTRGGTNVLTF.

This clonotype appeared once. The chain has TRBV9 and TRBJ2-3, with D possibly matching TRBD1 (6 bases). Germline lookup yields CDR1 SGDLS and CDR2 YYNGEE. The CDR3 is made up of 14 amino acids. The V and J ends lost 0 bases and 6 bases respectively, with 11 bases between them. CDR3 residues: CASSVAQGLDTQYF. The CDR3 nucleotides read TGTGCCAGCAGCGTAGCGCAGGGGCTCGATACGCAGTATTTT.

Many counts were recorded for this clonotype. The V and J genes are TRBV28 and TRBJ1-2, with TRBD1 identical over 9 bases. The CDR3 loop spans 16 amino acids. Trimming removed 7 bases from V and 7 bases from J; junction bases left unmatched: 16. The germline V gene encodes CDR1 MDHEN and CDR2 SYDVKM. The CDR3 loop is CASTIGQGQGLTGYTF. CDR3 nucleotide sequence: TGTGCCAGCACCATAGGGCAGGGACAGGGACTTACTGGCTACACCTTC.

This clonotype occurred many times. V usage is TRBV28 and J usage is TRBJ2-5; possible D gene TRBD1, 6 bases. CDR3 length: 15 amino acids. Trimming pared 3 bases from V and 1 base from J, leaving 12 bases between. CDR1 and CDR2 from the germline V gene are MDHEN and SYDVKM. In DNA, the CDR3 is TGTGCCAGCAGTTTTAGCCGGACAGTCCAAGAGACCCAGTACTTC. Its translation is CASSFSRTVQETQYF. The whole variable domain, remainder taken from reference TRBV28 and TRBJ2-5, is DVKVTQSSRYLVKRTGEKVFLECVQDMDHENMFWYRQDPGLGLRLIYFSYDVKMKEKGDIPEGYSVSREKKERFSLILESASTNQTSMYLCASSFSRTVQETQYFGPGTRLLVL.

This clonotype was detected only a few times. The chain recombines TRBV5-5 with TRBJ1-2; 7 nucleotides agree with TRBD1. Germline lookup yields CDR1 SGHKS and CDR2 YYEKEE (reference sequence). Losses at the gene ends were 6 bases for V and 7 bases for J; bases not matched to a gene: 9. The CDR3 consists of 13 residues. CDR3: CASTRRGLSGYTF. In nucleotides, the CDR3 is TGTGCCAGCACCCGGAGGGGGCTAAGTGGCTACACCTTC.

This clonotype was observed at least ten times. The chain has TRBV18 and TRBJ2-7, with D perhaps TRBD2 (6 bases). Germline V CDR1 and CDR2: KGHSH, LQKENI. The CDR3 covers 16 residues. The germline V and J ends were trimmed by 3 bases and 1 base, with 16 bases remaining between them. The CDR3 DNA reads TGTGCCAGCTCACCGCTTGGTAGCGGAACTTCCTACGAGCAGTACTTC. It yields the protein CASSPLGSGTSYEQYF.

The V call is TRBV6-1, the J call TRBJ2-5; 11 bases match TRBD2. The CDR3 has 15 amino acids. The germline CDR1 and CDR2 sequences are MNHNS and SASEGT. The trim removed 5 bases at V and 5 bases at J, leaving 7 bases unmatched. CDR3 amino acids: CASSILAGVGETQYF. The CDR3 region has the DNA TGTGCCAGCAGTATACTAGCGGGAGTTGGGGAGACCCAGTACTTC.

The genes are TRBV29-1 and TRBJ1-1, with D unclear. CDR3 length: 13 residues. Trimming shortened V by 4 bases and J by 2 bases, and 11 bases separated the two germline ends. Germline V lookup: CDR1 SQVTM, CDR2 ANQGSEA. The CDR3 reads CSVARGFNTEAFF. The DNA for the CDR3 is TGCAGCGTTGCCCGGGGTTTTAACACTGAAGCTTTCTTT.

This clonotype was counted ten times or more. The rearrangement links TRBV12-3 or TRBV12-4 to TRBJ2-3, with a tentative D call TRBD1 (5 bases). Trimming cost V 3 bases and J 3 bases, with 13 bases left between them. This CDR3 has 15 residues. The CDR3 loop reads CASSLPRVETDTQYF. The CDR3 DNA is TGTGCCAGCAGTTTGCCCAGGGTCGAGACAGATACGCAGTATTTT.

This rearrangement joins TRBV4-1 to TRBJ2-3, with a possible D match to TRBD1 (6 bases). Germline CDR1 MGHRA, CDR2 YSYEKL. V was pared by 4 bases and J by 5 bases, with 13 bases between. The CDR3 spans 14 residues. This CDR3 is CASSPPGAGDTQYF. DNA for the CDR3: TGCGCCAGCAGCCCTCCAGGGGCGGGAGATACGCAGTATTTT.

This clonotype was counted between two and nine times. J is TRBJ2-1 and V is TRBV20-1; TRBD2 aligns across 7 bases. The CDR3 spans 15 residues. Germline V gives CDR1 DFQATT, CDR2 SNEGSKA (reference sequence). Germline trimming cut 0 bases from V and 3 bases from J; bases unmatched to any gene: 5. The DNA of the CDR3 is TGCAGTGCTAGAGATTCTCTAGCGGTCTACAATGAGCAGTTCTTC. Encoded protein: CSARDSLAVYNEQFF.

The table lists this clonotype with many counts. The CDR3 DNA follows: TGTGCCAGCAGTTCGACCCCGGGACGCAACTATGGCTACACCTTC. This gives the protein CASSSTPGRNYGYTF. This chain uses TRBV2 with TRBJ1-2, with TRBD1 as a possible D gene (5 bases). Germline V lookup: CDR1 SNHLY, CDR2 FYNNEI. Trimming removed 5 bases at V and 2 bases at J, with 15 bases between. The CDR3 contains 15 residues.

This clonotype was seen repeatedly, ten times or more. The V call is TRBV6-5, the J call TRBJ2-7, with 8 bases that match TRBD2. Germline CDR1 is MNHEY and CDR2 is SVGAGI. V shed 0 bases, J shed 3 bases, and the junction held 7 bases outside the gene matches. CDR3 length equals 16 residues. DNA for the CDR3: TGTGCCAGCAGTTACTCGATTAGCGGGGTCAACTACGAGCAGTACTTC. Translated, it gives CASSYSISGVNYEQYF.

This clonotype was seen repeatedly, ten times or more. This chain links TRBV20-1 with TRBJ2-7, with D perhaps given as TRBD1 or TRBD2 (6 bases each). This CDR3 contains 16 residues. The V end was cut by 5 bases, the J end by 1 base, with 21 bases between. Germline V gene lookup returns CDR1 DFQATT and CDR2 SNEGSKA (reference sequence). The chain's CDR3 is CSAPARRGEYSYEQYF. In DNA form, the CDR3 reads TGCAGTGCTCCCGCCAGGAGGGGGGAATATTCCTACGAGCAGTACTTC.

For this clonotype: It may be a read error: a sequence one base away is much more abundant. The gene calls are TRBV18 and TRBJ2-2; a possible D gene is TRBD2 (5 bases). The CDR3 length is 13 residues. From germline, CDR1 is KGHSH and CDR2 LQKENI. The CDR3 DNA sequence: TGTGCCAGCTCACCACCGAACACCGGGGAGCTGCTTTTT. The encoded protein is CASSPPNTGELLF.

A few counts support this clonotype. The chain links TRBV20-1 to TRBJ2-7; D is ambiguous. The CDR3 spans 12 residues. Trimming removed 0 bases at V and 4 bases at J, with 7 bases between. Germline-derived CDR1 and CDR2 are DFQATT and SNEGSKA (reference sequence). Written as DNA, the CDR3 is TGCAGTGCTAGAGATGGCGGTTACGAGCAGTACTTC. It specifies CSARDGGYEQYF.

About this clonotype itself: This clone may be a read error of a much larger clone one base away. The chain combines TRBV2 with TRBJ2-7; TRBD1 aligns across 7 bases. CDR3 length: 13 amino acids. V was pared by 3 bases and J by 4 bases, with 3 bases of the junction left unmatched. CDR1 is SNHLY, CDR2 FYNNEI, per germline. In nucleotides, the CDR3 is TGTGCCAGCAGTGAGACAGGGAGATACGAGCAGTACTTC. Protein: CASSETGRYEQYF.

This clonotype was observed many times. CDR3 protein: CASSLERASYNEQFF. CDR3 coding DNA: TGCGCCAGCAGCTTGGAGCGGGCCTCCTACAATGAGCAGTTCTTC. V is TRBV5-1 and J is TRBJ2-1, with a possible D match to TRBD2 (6 bases). V lost 0 bases to trimming and J lost 0 bases, with 7 bases between them. Germline values: CDR1 SGHRS, CDR2 YFSETQ. The length of the CDR3 is 15 residues.

This clonotype was observed at least ten times. The chain links TRBV28 to TRBJ2-1; 14 bases fit TRBD2. The germline CDR1 and CDR2 sequences are MDHEN and SYDVKM. The junction had 7 bases not matched to a gene; V was cut back by 6 bases and J by 6 bases. The CDR3 is made up of 16 amino acids. The CDR3 sequence: CASRTGGLAGGNEQFF. Here the CDR3 DNA reads TGTGCCAGCAGGACCGGAGGACTAGCGGGAGGCAATGAGCAGTTCTTC. Filled out from reference TRBV28 and TRBJ2-1, the complete variable domain reads DVKVTQSSRYLVKRTGEKVFLECVQDMDHENMFWYRQDPGLGLRLIYFSYDVKMKEKGDIPEGYSVSREKKERFSLILESASTNQTSMYLCASRTGGLAGGNEQFFGPGTRLTVL.

The chain employs TRBV28 and TRBJ2-1, with TRBD1 matching over 8 bases. The CDR3 is 15 amino acids. V gave up 10 bases and J gave up 2 bases; unmatched junction bases: 10. Germline CDR1 MDHEN, CDR2 SYDVKM. In DNA form, the CDR3 reads TGTGCCACCTTTACGACAGGGGATGCCTACAATGAGCAGTTCTTC. As protein: CATFTTGDAYNEQFF.

The table lists this clonotype with many counts. The chain combines TRBV18 with TRBJ2-7; 7 positions match TRBD2. V shed 5 bases, J shed 2 bases, and the junction held 6 bases outside the gene matches. Per the germline V gene, CDR1 is KGHSH and CDR2 is LQKENI. The CDR3 sequence is 14 residues long. The CDR3 DNA is TGTGCCAGCTCATCCCGGGAGGAGACCTACGAGCAGTACTTC. It translates to CASSSREETYEQYF.

This clonotype appeared many times. The V call is TRBV6-1, the J call TRBJ1-1; TRBD1 matches at 7 bases. Trimming took 5 bases from V and 4 from J; bases not matched to a gene: 4. The germline CDR1 and CDR2 sequences are MNHNS and SASEGT. The CDR3 sequence is 13 residues long. The CDR3: CASSPGQITEAFF. The CDR3 DNA is TGTGCCAGCAGTCCGGGACAGATCACTGAAGCTTTCTTT.

This clonotype was observed a few times. This chain links TRBV30 with TRBJ2-5; no firm D call. Looked up from germline, CDR1 is GTSNPN and CDR2 is SVGIG (reference sequence). V shed 4 bases and J shed 5 bases, with 17 bases lying between them. This CDR3 spans 14 amino acids. CDR3 sequence: CAWNPGRPEETQYF. DNA of the CDR3: TGTGCCTGGAACCCTGGACGCCCGGAGGAGACCCAGTACTTC.

Many counts were recorded for this clonotype. The rearrangement joins TRBV5-8 to TRBJ1-1; D unresolved. CDR1 and CDR2 (germline): SGHTS, YDEGEE. This CDR3 comprises 15 residues. V gave up 0 bases and J gave up 0 bases, with 9 bases separating them. The CDR3 sequence is CASSLAVSLNTEAFF. Here the CDR3 DNA reads TGTGCCAGCAGCTTGGCGGTCTCCTTGAACACTGAAGCTTTCTTT.

This clonotype was picked up a small number of times. This chain uses TRBV9 with TRBJ1-3, with D maybe TRBD1 (6 bases). Germline V gene sequence: CDR1 SGDLS, CDR2 YYNGEE. Deletions cut 6 bases from V and 3 bases from J, with 13 bases between. The CDR3 runs to 14 residues. CDR3 region: CASNGGGSGNTIYF. In nucleotides, the CDR3 is TGTGCCAGCAATGGAGGGGGTAGTGGAAACACCATATATTTT.

This clonotype has more than one count but fewer than ten. V and J are TRBV10-3 and TRBJ2-3, with a tentative D call TRBD2 (6 bases). With 3 bases removed from V and 1 base from J, the gap between germline ends came to 17 bases. The germline gives CDR1 ENHRY, CDR2 SYGVKD. CDR3 length: 17 residues. The CDR3 sequence: CAISDSRLEGGTDTQYF. CDR3 DNA: TGTGCCATCAGTGATTCCCGACTAGAAGGAGGCACAGATACGCAGTATTTT.

The table lists this clonotype with many counts. V gene TRBV30 combines with J gene TRBJ2-2; TRBD1 matches 7 bases. CDR1 GTSNPN and CDR2 SVGIG come from the germline V gene (reference sequence). The CDR3 runs to 16 residues. The trim removed 4 bases at V and 0 bases at J, leaving 8 bases unmatched. The CDR3 DNA reads as TGTGCCTGGACTAAGGACAGGCTCTCGAACACCGGGGAGCTGTTTTTT. Amino acid sequence: CAWTKDRLSNTGELFF.